This T cell receptor beta chain appears in the sequencing data of a study of blood T cells in healthy people across ages. Findings and limits, study-wide: Per million T cells, TCR beta diversity dropped about linearly as age rose. Donor CMV infection status was unknown, possibly confounding age-related changes in expanded clonotypes.

Turning to this clonotype: As yet, its antigen is unknown.

Primed by a sample-barcoded 5' primer and a J-beta primer mix, a second PCR proceeded for roughly 6 to 12 cycles. TCRdb redid the calling of the 5' RACE reads with MiXCR, one entry per CDR3 protein. The sample lists 850,000 to 1,000,000 distinct CDR3 sequences, just over 50% occurring once. PBMCs numbering at least 7 million were isolated per sample. Trimming stripped 9 bases from V and 0 bases from J, with 15 bases between. Germline CDR1 MRHNA, CDR2 SNTAGT. The CDR3 has 14 residues. This chain uses TRBV6-4 with TRBJ2-7, with no clear D. The sequencing sample was made of blood. The sequence derives from an older woman in good health. The CDR3 nucleotides are TGTGCCAGACAAGACGATCGGGTCTCCTACGAGCAGTACTTC. This gives the protein CARQDDRVSYEQYF.